This TCR beta chain was captured in a study of cytomegalovirus exposure and HLA in healthy donors. Vbeta (60) and Jbeta (13) primers were used in the PCR. Original data processing: Later work found 80 million or so unique TCR beta chains, with about 10 million shared. The protocol was immunoSEQ multiplex PCR, while the TCRdb copy is restricted to in-frame clones and leaves out a portion. The V and J calls and clone size are taken from that table; D and trimming were inferred from the DNA. Of under 90,000 clones in the sample, more than 80% are singletons; the top ten hold about 2.3%. The table lists this clone with a few counts. The CDR3 is made up of 16 amino acids. The ends were cut back, 0 bases at V and 5 bases at J, with 14 bases in the middle. The germline gives CDR1 LGHNA, CDR2 YSLEER.

The chain uses TRBV4-3 and TRBJ2-1; D perhaps matches TRBD1 (6 bases). The specimen sequenced was PBMCs. The clonotype was recovered from a man aged 18 to 29 in good health and CMV-seronegative. The CDR3 nucleotides are TGCGCCAGCAGCCAAGATTGGGCAGGGGCTAACAATGAGCAGTTCTTC. Protein product: CASSQDWAGANNEQFF.